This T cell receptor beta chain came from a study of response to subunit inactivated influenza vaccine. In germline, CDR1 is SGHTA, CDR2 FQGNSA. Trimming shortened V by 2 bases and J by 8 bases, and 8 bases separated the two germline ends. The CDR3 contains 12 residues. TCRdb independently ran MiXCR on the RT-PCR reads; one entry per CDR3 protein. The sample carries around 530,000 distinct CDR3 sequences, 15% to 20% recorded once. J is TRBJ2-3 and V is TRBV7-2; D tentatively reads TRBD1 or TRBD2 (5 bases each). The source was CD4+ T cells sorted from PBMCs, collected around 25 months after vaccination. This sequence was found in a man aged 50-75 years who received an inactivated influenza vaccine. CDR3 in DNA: TGTGCCAGCAGCTTACCGGGACCTACGCAGTATTTT. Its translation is CASSLPGPTQYF.